This TCR beta chain was recorded in a study of CD8+CD57+ T cells in acquired aplastic anemia. Study background: Recorded DNA amounts for sorted CD4+ and CD8+ cells had an average of about 3.5 ug. Study outcomes and limitations: Fewer than 30 CD8+ CDR3 sequences were shared between patients and controls.

A note on this clonotype: What it recognizes is unknown.

The trim removed 2 bases at V and 2 bases at J, leaving 1 base unmatched. The CDR3 is 16 residues long. Germline assignment: CDR1 SEHNR and CDR2 FQNEAQ (reference sequence). Genomic DNA constituted the template upon which TCR beta VDJ and CDR3 profiling was performed. TCRdb reprocessed the reads via MiXCR and lists one record per CDR3 protein. The data contain a few hundred thousand distinct CDR3 sequences, 55% to 70% of them singletons. The chain carries TRBV7-9 and TRBJ2-3; 13 bases match TRBD2. The TCR originated in a human donor in good health, serving as a control. The sample taken for sequencing was sorted CD4+, CD8+, or CD8+CD57+ T cells (not recorded which) from PBMCs. The CDR3 nucleotides read TGTGCCAGCAGCTTAACTAGCGGGAGGGCCACAGATACGCAGTATTTT. It is translated as CASSLTSGRATDTQYF.